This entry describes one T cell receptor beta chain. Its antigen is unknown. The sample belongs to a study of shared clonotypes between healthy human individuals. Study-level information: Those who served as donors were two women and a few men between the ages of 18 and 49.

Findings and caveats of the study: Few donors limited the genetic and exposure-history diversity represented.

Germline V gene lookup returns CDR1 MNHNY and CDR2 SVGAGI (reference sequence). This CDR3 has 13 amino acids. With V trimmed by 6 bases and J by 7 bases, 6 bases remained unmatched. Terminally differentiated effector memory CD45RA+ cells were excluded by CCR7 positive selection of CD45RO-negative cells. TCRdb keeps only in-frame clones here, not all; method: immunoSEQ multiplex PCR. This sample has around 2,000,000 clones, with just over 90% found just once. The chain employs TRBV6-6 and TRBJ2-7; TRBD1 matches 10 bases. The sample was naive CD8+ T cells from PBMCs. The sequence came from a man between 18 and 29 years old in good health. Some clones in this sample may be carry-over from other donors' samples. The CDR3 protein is CASSRRTGGEQYF. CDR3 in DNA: TGTGCCAGCAGCCGCAGGACAGGGGGAGAGCAGTACTTC.